Below, 5 T cell receptor beta chains from the same sample are listed, as sequenced in a study of T cell responses to AZD1222 COVID-19 vaccine. Here immunoSEQ multiplex PCR was the method, and the copy in TCRdb shows in-frame clones only, minus some. Of over 130,000 clones listed, more than 85% are singletons. The sequences come from peripheral blood, collected on day 0 of AZD1222 vaccination. The receptors were gathered from an adult in good health.

V gene TRBV5-4 combines with J gene TRBJ1-1; D remains unclear. Germline V gene sequence: CDR1 SGHNT, CDR2 YYREEE (reference sequence). The CDR3 spans 13 residues. Trimming pared 5 bases from V and 4 bases from J, leaving 12 bases between. The CDR3 region has the DNA TGTGCCAGCAGTAGCCAGGAAGCCACTGAAGCTTTCTTT. Its translation: CASSSQEATEAFF.

The J gene is TRBJ1-1, the V gene TRBV7-9, with no clear D. Between the trimmed V and J ends, which lost 6 bases and 5 bases, there was a span of 13 bases. The CDR3 has 13 residues. Looked up from germline, CDR1 is SEHNR and CDR2 is FQNEAQ (reference sequence). The CDR3 DNA reads TGTGCCAGCAGTACACAACCCCCGACTGAAGCTTTCTTT. It yields the protein CASSTQPPTEAFF. Full variable domain (outside the CDR3, taken from reference TRBV7-9 and TRBJ1-1): DTGVSQNPRHKITKRGQNVTFRCDPISEHNRLYWYRQTLGQGPEFLTYFQNEAQLEKSRLLSDRFSAERPKGSFSTLEIQRTEQGDSAMYLCASSTQPPTEAFFGQGTRLTVV.

V is TRBV5-1 and J is TRBJ2-7; D gene ambiguous. Trimming left V 0 bases short and J 1 base short, with 11 bases between. CDR3 length equals 15 residues. Germline CDR1 reads SGHRS; CDR2 reads YFSETQ. The CDR3 coding sequence is TGCGCCAGCAGCTTGGAGGCGGTGAAATCCTACGAGCAGTACTTC. This codes for CASSLEAVKSYEQYF.

The J gene is TRBJ2-5, the V gene TRBV10-3; 12 bases map to TRBD1. CDR1 and CDR2 from the germline V gene are ENHRY and SYGVKD. This CDR3 is 14 amino acids long. The V segment lost 5 bases and the J segment 5 bases; nucleotides outside the gene matches: 3. This chain's CDR3 is CAISQGTGGETQYF. The CDR3 nucleotides read TGTGCCATCAGTCAGGGGACAGGGGGCGAGACCCAGTACTTC.

In this sample, this clone turned up once. The chain carries TRBV19 and TRBJ1-2, with D tentatively TRBD1 (5 bases). Between the trimmed V and J ends, which lost 4 bases and 2 bases, there was a span of 20 bases. In germline, CDR1 is LNHDA, CDR2 SQIVND (reference sequence). The CDR3 has 17 residues. CDR3 loop: CASSNSPRAGRNYGYTF. CDR3 DNA: TGTGCCAGTAGTAATTCCCCCCGTGCAGGGCGGAACTATGGCTACACCTTC.